This T cell receptor beta chain was sequenced during a study of response to subunit inactivated influenza vaccine. Using its own MiXCR run on the RT-PCR reads, TCRdb lists one record per CDR3 protein. The sample records more than 400,000 distinct CDR3 sequences, roughly 7.9% being singletons. CDR1 is DFQATT and CDR2 is SNEGSKA in the germline V gene (reference sequence). The V gene lost 3 bases and the J gene lost 1 base, with 18 bases spanning the gap. CDR3 length: 17 amino acids. The sequence derives from a man aged 50-75 years who received an inactivated influenza vaccine. The chain carries TRBV20-1 and TRBJ2-2; maybe TRBD1 (5 bases). The sample was PBMCs from blood, taken roughly 24 months after vaccination. CDR3 in DNA: TGCAGTGCTAGCAAGAGAGACCAGGGTTTGAACACCGGGGAGCTGTTTTTT. Its translation: CSASKRDQGLNTGELFF.